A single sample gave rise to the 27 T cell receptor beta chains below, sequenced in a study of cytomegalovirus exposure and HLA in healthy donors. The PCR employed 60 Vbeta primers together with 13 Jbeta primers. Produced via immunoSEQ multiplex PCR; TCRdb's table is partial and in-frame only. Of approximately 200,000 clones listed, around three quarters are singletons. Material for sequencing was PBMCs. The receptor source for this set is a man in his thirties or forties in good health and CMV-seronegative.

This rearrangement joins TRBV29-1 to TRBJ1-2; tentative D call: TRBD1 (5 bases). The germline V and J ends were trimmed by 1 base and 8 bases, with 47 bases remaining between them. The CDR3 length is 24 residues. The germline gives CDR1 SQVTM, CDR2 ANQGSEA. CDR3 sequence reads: CSVEVSKGPDWRRFIPSAPCGYTF. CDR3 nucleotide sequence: TGCAGCGTTGAAGTGAGTAAGGGGCCGGATTGGCGGCGGTTTATCCCGAGTGCCCCCTGCGGCTACACCTTC.

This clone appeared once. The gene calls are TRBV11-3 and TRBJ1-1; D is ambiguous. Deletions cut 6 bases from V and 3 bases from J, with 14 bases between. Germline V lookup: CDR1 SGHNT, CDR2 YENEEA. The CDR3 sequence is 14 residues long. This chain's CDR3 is CASRLTQTDTEAFF. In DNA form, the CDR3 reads TGTGCCAGCAGACTGACACAAACAGACACTGAAGCTTTCTTT.

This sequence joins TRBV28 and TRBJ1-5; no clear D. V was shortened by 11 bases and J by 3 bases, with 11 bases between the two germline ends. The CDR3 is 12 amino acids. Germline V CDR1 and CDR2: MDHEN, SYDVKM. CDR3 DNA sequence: TGTGCCGCAGACACCTTCAATCAGCCCCAGCATTTT. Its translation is CAADTFNQPQHF.

The CDR3 coding sequence is TGTGCCACCAGCGGGCCACAACAGGCCAACACTGAAGCTTTCTTT. Its translation is CATSGPQQANTEAFF. This chain uses TRBV15 with TRBJ1-1, with TRBD1 as a possible D gene (5 bases). Germline V gene data show CDR1 as LNHNV and CDR2 as YYDKDF (reference sequence). V lost 5 bases and J 2 bases, leaving 15 bases between the germline ends. This CDR3 comprises 15 residues.

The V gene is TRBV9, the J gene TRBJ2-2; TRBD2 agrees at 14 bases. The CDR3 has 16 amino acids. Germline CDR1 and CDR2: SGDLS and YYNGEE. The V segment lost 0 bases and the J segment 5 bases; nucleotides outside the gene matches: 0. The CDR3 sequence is CASSVGTSGRTGELFF. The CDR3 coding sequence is TGTGCCAGCAGCGTAGGGACTAGCGGGAGGACCGGGGAGCTGTTTTTT.

CDR3: CASSGLNRAQPQHF. CDR3 DNA sequence: TGTGCCAGCAGTGGCTTGAACAGGGCCCAGCCCCAGCATTTT. The V call is TRBV2, the J call TRBJ1-5; TRBD1 might be the D (6 bases). The germline V and J ends were trimmed by 4 bases and 7 bases, with 14 bases remaining between them. The germline V gene has CDR1 SNHLY and CDR2 FYNNEI. This CDR3 contains 14 residues.

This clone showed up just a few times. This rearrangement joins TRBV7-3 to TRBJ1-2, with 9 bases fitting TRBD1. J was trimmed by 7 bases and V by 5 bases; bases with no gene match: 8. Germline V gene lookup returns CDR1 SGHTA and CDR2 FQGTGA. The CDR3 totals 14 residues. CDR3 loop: CASSPTGQGGGYTF. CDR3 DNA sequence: TGTGCCAGCAGCCCAACGGGACAGGGTGGTGGCTACACCTTC.

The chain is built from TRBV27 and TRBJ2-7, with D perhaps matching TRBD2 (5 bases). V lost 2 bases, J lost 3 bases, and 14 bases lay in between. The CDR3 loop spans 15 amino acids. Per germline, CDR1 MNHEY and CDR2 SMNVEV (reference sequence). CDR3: CASSLKGRSGYEQYF. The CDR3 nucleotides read TGTGCCAGCAGTTTAAAAGGGCGGAGCGGCTACGAGCAGTACTTC.

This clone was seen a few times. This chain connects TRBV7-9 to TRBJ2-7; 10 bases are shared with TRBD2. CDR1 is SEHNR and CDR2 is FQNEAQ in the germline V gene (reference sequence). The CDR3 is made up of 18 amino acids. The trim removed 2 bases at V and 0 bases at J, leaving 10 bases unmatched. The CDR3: CASSLYRGTSESSYEQYF. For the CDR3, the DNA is TGTGCCAGCAGCTTATATCGCGGGACTAGCGAAAGCTCCTACGAGCAGTACTTC.

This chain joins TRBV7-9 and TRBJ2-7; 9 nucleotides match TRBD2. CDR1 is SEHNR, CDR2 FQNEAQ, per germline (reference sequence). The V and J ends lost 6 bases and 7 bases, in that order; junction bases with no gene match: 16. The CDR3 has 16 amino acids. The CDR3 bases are TGTGCCAGCAGTAAGGAATGGGCGGGAGGGCCGGGAGAGCAGTACTTC. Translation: CASSKEWAGGPGEQYF.

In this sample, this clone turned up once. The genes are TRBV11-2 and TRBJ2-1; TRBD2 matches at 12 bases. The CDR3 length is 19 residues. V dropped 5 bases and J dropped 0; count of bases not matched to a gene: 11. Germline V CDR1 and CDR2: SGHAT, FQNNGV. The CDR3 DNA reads TGTGCCAGCAGCCCGAACGGACTAGCGGGACGGGGCTCCTACAATGAGCAGTTCTTC. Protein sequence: CASSPNGLAGRGSYNEQFF.

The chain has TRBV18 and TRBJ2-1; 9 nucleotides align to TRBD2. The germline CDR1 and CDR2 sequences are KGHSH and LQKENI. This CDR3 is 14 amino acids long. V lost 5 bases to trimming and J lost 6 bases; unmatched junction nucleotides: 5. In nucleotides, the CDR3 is TGTGCCAGCTCAGTAGCGGGAGAGGGCAATGAGCAGTTCTTC. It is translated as CASSVAGEGNEQFF.

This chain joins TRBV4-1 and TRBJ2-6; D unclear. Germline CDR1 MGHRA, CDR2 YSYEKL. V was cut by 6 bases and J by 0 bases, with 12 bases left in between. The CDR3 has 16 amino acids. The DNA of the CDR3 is TGCGCCAGCAGTTATCAGGCTCCCTCTGGGGCCAACGTCCTGACTTTC. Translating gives CASSYQAPSGANVLTF.

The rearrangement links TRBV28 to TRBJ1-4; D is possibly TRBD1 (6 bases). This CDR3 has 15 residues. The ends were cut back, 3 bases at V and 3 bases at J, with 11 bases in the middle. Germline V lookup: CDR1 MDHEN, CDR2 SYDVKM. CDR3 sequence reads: CASSLSRGPNEKLFF. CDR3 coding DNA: TGTGCCAGCAGTTTGTCCAGGGGCCCTAATGAAAAACTGTTTTTT. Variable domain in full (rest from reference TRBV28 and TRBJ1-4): DVKVTQSSRYLVKRTGEKVFLECVQDMDHENMFWYRQDPGLGLRLIYFSYDVKMKEKGDIPEGYSVSREKKERFSLILESASTNQTSMYLCASSLSRGPNEKLFFGSGTQLSVL.

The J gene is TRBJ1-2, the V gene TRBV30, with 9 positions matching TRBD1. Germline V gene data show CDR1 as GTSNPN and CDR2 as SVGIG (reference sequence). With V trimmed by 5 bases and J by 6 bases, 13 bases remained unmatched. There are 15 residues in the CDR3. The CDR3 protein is CAWSTLDRGVNGYTF. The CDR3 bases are TGTGCCTGGTCCACTTTAGACAGGGGGGTTAATGGCTACACCTTC.

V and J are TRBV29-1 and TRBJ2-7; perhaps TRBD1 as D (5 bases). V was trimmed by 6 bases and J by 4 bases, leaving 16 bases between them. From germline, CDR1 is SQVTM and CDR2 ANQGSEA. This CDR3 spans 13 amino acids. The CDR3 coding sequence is TGCAGCGTGCGGACAAGCAGTTTTTACGAGCAGTACTTC. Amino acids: CSVRTSSFYEQYF.

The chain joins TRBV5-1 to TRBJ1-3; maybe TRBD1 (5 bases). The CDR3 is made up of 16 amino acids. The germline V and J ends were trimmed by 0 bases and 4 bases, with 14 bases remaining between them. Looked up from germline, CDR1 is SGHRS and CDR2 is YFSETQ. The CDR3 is CASSLGGGFGGNTIYF. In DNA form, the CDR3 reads TGCGCCAGCAGCTTGGGGGGGGGATTTGGCGGAAACACCATATATTTT.

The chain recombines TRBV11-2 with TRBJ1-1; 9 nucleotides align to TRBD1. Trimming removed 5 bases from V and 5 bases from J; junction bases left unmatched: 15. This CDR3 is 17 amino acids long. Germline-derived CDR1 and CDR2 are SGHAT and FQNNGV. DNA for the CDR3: TGTGCCAGCAGCGCCTGGGGACAGGGATTTTTGGGGACTGAAGCTTTCTTT. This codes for CASSAWGQGFLGTEAFF.

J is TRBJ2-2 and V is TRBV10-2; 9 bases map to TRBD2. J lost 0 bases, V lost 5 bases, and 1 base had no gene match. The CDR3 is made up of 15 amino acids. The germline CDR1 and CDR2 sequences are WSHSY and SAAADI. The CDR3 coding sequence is TGCGCCAGCAGTCTAGCGGGGCCGAACACCGGGGAGCTGTTTTTT. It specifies CASSLAGPNTGELFF.

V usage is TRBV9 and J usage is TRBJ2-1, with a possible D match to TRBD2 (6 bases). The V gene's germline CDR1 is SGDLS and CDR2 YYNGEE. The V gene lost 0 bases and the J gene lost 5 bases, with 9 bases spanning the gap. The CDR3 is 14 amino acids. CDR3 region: CASSVAGGNNEQFF. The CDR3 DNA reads TGTGCCAGCAGCGTAGCTGGCGGGAACAATGAGCAGTTCTTC.

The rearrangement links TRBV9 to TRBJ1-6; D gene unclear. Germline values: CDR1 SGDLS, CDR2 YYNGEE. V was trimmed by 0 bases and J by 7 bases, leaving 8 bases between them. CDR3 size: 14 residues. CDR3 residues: CASSVDALNSPLHF. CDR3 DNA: TGTGCCAGCAGCGTAGACGCACTAAATTCACCCCTCCACTTT.

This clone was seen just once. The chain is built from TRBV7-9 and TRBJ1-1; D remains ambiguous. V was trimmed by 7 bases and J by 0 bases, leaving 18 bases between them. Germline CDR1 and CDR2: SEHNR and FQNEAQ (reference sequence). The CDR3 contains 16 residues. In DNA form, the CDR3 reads TGTGCCAGCATCACCAAATGGGAGGCGTTGAACACTGAAGCTTTCTTT. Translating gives CASITKWEALNTEAFF. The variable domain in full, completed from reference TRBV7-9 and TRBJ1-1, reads DTGVSQNPRHKITKRGQNVTFRCDPISEHNRLYWYRQTLGQGPEFLTYFQNEAQLEKSRLLSDRFSAERPKGSFSTLEIQRTEQGDSAMYLCASITKWEALNTEAFFGQGTRLTVV.

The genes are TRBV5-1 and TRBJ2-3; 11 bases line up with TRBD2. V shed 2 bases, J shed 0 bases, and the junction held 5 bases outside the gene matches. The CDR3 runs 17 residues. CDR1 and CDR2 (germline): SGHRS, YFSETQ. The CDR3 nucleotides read TGCGCCAGCAGCTTTATGGGACTAGCGGCTAGCACAGATACGCAGTATTTT. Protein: CASSFMGLAASTDTQYF.

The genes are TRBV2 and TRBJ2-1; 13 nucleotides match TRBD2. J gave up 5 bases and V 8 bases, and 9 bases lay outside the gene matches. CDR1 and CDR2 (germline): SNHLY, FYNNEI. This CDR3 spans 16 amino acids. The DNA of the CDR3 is TGTGCCAGCTACTCCCCGGGACTAGCGGGAAACAATGAGCAGTTCTTC. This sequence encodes CASYSPGLAGNNEQFF.

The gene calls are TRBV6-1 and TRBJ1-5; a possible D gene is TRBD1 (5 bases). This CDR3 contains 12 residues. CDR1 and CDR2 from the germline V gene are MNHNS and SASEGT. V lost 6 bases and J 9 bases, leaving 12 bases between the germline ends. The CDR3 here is CASRDTKGPQHF. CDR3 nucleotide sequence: TGTGCCAGCAGGGACACCAAGGGGCCCCAGCATTTT.

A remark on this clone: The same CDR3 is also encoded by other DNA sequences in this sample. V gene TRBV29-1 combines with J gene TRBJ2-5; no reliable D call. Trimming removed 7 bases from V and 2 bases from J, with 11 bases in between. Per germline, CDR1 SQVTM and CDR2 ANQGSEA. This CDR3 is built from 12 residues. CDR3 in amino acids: CSARFVQETQYF. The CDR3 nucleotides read TGCAGCGCCAGATTTGTTCAAGAGACCCAGTACTTC.

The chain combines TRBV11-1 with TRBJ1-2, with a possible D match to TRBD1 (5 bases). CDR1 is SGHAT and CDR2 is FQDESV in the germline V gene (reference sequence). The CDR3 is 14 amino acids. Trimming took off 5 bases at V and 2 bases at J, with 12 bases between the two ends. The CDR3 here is CASSLTRGNYGYTF. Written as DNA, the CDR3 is TGTGCCAGCAGCCTAACGCGGGGGAACTATGGCTACACCTTC.